Below, 22 T cell receptor beta chains from the same sample are listed, as sequenced in a study of radiotherapy plus CTLA-4 blockade in lung cancer. Generated by immunoSEQ multiplex PCR, the TCRdb table keeps only in-frame clones and is missing some. Here the sample spans approximately 75,000 clones, roughly 78% being singletons. The sequencing used peripheral blood, collected from a patient treated with radiotherapy plus ipilimumab. All receptors come from a human donor with non-small cell lung cancer who had a complete response to radiotherapy plus ipilimumab.

The chain combines TRBV30 with TRBJ1-2; no definite D call. V lost 0 bases to trimming and J lost 8 bases, with 10 bases between them. Germline assignment: CDR1 GTSNPN and CDR2 SVGIG (reference sequence). This CDR3 is 12 amino acids long. CDR3 sequence (DNA): TGTGCCTGGAGTGTACTAGCGGGAGGCTACACCTTC. Amino acids: CAWSVLAGGYTF.

The gene calls are TRBV9 and TRBJ2-1, with 10 bases matching TRBD1. V dropped 2 bases and J dropped 7; count of bases not matched to a gene: 6. In germline, CDR1 is SGDLS, CDR2 YYNGEE. This CDR3 contains 15 residues. The CDR3 sequence is CASSVGQGVQNEQFF. The CDR3 coding sequence is TGTGCCAGCAGCGTCGGACAGGGGGTCCAAAATGAGCAGTTCTTC. Full variable domain (rest looked up from reference TRBV9 and TRBJ2-1): DSGVTQTPKHLITATGQRVTLRCSPRSGDLSVYWYQQSLDQGLQFLIQYYNGEERAKGNILERFSAQQFPDLHSELNLSSLELGDSALYFCASSVGQGVQNEQFFGPGTRLTVL.

The chain uses TRBV11-2 and TRBJ2-3; 12 bases align to TRBD2. The germline CDR1 and CDR2 sequences are SGHAT and FQNNGV. CDR3 size: 16 residues. V was pared by 4 bases and J by 2 bases, with 4 bases of the junction left unmatched. CDR3 protein: CASSSGLAGTTDTQYF. The CDR3 DNA follows: TGTGCCAGCAGCTCGGGACTAGCGGGTACCACAGATACGCAGTATTTT. Using reference TRBV11-2 and TRBJ2-3 for the parts outside the CDR3, the full variable domain is EAGVAQSPRYKIIEKRQSVAFWCNPISGHATLYWYQQILGQGPKLLIQFQNNGVVDDSQLPKDRFSAERLKGVDSTLKIQPAKLEDSAVYLCASSSGLAGTTDTQYFGPGTRLTVL.

The J gene is TRBJ2-3, the V gene TRBV7-9; no clear D gene. Germline V gives CDR1 SEHNR, CDR2 FQNEAQ (reference sequence). CDR3 size: 16 residues. The V end was cut by 5 bases, the J end by 5 bases, with 20 bases between. Here the CDR3 reads CASSRGVDSGVDTQYF. The DNA of the CDR3 is TGTGCCAGCAGCCGAGGAGTAGACTCGGGCGTAGATACGCAGTATTTT. Drawing the rest from reference TRBV7-9 and TRBJ2-3, the complete variable domain is DTGVSQNPRHKITKRGQNVTFRCDPISEHNRLYWYRQTLGQGPEFLTYFQNEAQLEKSRLLSDRFSAERPKGSFSTLEIQRTEQGDSAMYLCASSRGVDSGVDTQYFGPGTRLTVL.

The rearrangement uses TRBV27 and TRBJ1-6; D not resolved. V was shortened by 7 bases and J by 0 bases, with 13 bases between the two germline ends. CDR1 MNHEY and CDR2 SMNVEV come from the germline V gene (reference sequence). The length of the CDR3 is 16 residues. The DNA of the CDR3 is TGTGCCAGCATGGGGTGGACGAGCTCCTATAATTCACCCCTCCACTTT. Translated, it gives CASMGWTSSYNSPLHF.

DNA of the CDR3: TGCGCCAGCAGCCCCACCGACAGTATCTACTCTGGAAACACCATATATTTT. Translation: CASSPTDSIYSGNTIYF. The V call is TRBV5-1, the J call TRBJ1-3; D perhaps matches TRBD1 (5 bases). Germline CDR1 is SGHRS and CDR2 is YFSETQ. Trimming shortened V by 4 bases and J by 0 bases, and 17 bases separated the two germline ends. CDR3 length equals 17 residues.

This chain links TRBV19 with TRBJ1-5, with TRBD1 as a possible D gene (6 bases). Trimming shortened V by 6 bases and J by 6 bases, and 18 bases separated the two germline ends. Germline CDR1 reads LNHDA; CDR2 reads SQIVND (reference sequence). The CDR3 consists of 15 residues. This chain's CDR3 is CASSWGAGLGQPQHF. The CDR3 nucleotides are TGTGCCAGTAGCTGGGGGGCAGGGTTAGGTCAGCCCCAGCATTTT.

CDR3 coding DNA: TGTGCCAGCAGTGAAGGTTTCAGGGAGCCGCAGTACGTC. As protein: CASSEGFREPQYV. This sequence joins TRBV6-5 and TRBJ2-7; either TRBD1 or TRBD2 may fit D (5 bases each). This CDR3 comprises 13 residues. Trimming shortened V by 5 bases and J by 9 bases, and 17 bases separated the two germline ends. The V gene's germline CDR1 is MNHEY and CDR2 SVGAGI.

The chain uses TRBV29-1 and TRBJ1-2; 8 positions match TRBD1. Per germline, CDR1 SQVTM and CDR2 ANQGSEA. This CDR3 spans 12 amino acids. The V and J ends lost 6 bases and 8 bases, in that order; junction bases with no gene match: 8. The CDR3 DNA sequence: TGCAGCGTCCGACAGGGGCGTGTAGGCTACACCTTC. Translated: CSVRQGRVGYTF.

The chain couples TRBV28 to TRBJ2-5; 9 bases are a match to TRBD1. V trimming: 6 bases; J trimming: 0 bases; junction bases outside the gene matches: 5. This CDR3 is built from 15 residues. CDR1 is MDHEN, CDR2 SYDVKM, per germline. The CDR3 loop is CASRTTGGYQETQYF. The CDR3 DNA reads TGTGCCAGCAGAACGACAGGGGGGTACCAAGAGACCCAGTACTTC. Complete variable domain (other parts from reference TRBV28 and TRBJ2-5): DVKVTQSSRYLVKRTGEKVFLECVQDMDHENMFWYRQDPGLGLRLIYFSYDVKMKEKGDIPEGYSVSREKKERFSLILESASTNQTSMYLCASRTTGGYQETQYFGPGTRLLVL.

The genes are TRBV11-3 and TRBJ2-1; TRBD1 matches at 8 bases. The CDR3 extends over 13 amino acids. CDR1 SGHNT and CDR2 YENEEA come from the germline V gene. V dropped 3 bases and J dropped 10; count of bases not matched to a gene: 5. CDR3 sequence reads: CASSFRDRYEQFF. In nucleotides, the CDR3 is TGTGCCAGCAGCTTCCGGGACAGGTACGAGCAGTTCTTC.

V usage is TRBV27 and J usage is TRBJ1-5, with D perhaps TRBD1 (5 bases). The CDR3 totals 16 residues. V lost 5 bases and J lost 0, with 14 bases in between. Looked up from germline, CDR1 is MNHEY and CDR2 is SMNVEV (reference sequence). DNA of the CDR3: TGTGCCAGCAGTCCCCGACAGATGTATAGCAATCAGCCCCAGCATTTT. Its protein is CASSPRQMYSNQPQHF.

J is TRBJ1-1 and V is TRBV30; D not certain. The germline V gene encodes CDR1 GTSNPN and CDR2 SVGIG (reference sequence). Trimming left V 5 bases short and J 2 bases short, with 12 bases between. The CDR3 is 13 amino acids. The chain's CDR3 is CAWSHRANTEAFF. The CDR3 DNA reads as TGTGCCTGGTCCCACCGGGCCAACACTGAAGCTTTCTTT.

This sequence joins TRBV7-2 and TRBJ2-3; 15 bases map to TRBD2. The germline V gene encodes CDR1 SGHTA and CDR2 FQGNSA. The CDR3 runs to 17 residues. Germline trimming cut 4 bases from V and 4 bases from J; bases unmatched to any gene: 6. The CDR3 region has the DNA TGTGCCAGCAGCTCCCGGACTAGCGGGAGGGGATCAGATACGCAGTATTTT. It translates to CASSSRTSGRGSDTQYF.

V usage is TRBV19 and J usage is TRBJ1-5, with unresolved D. V was trimmed by 2 bases and J by 6 bases, leaving 5 bases between them. Germline lookup yields CDR1 LNHDA and CDR2 SQIVND (reference sequence). The CDR3 loop spans 12 amino acids. The DNA for the CDR3 is TGTGCCAGTAGTATAAATTTTCAGCCCCAGCATTTT. Protein: CASSINFQPQHF. The entire variable domain, with the rest obtained from reference TRBV19 and TRBJ1-5, is as follows: DGGITQSPKYLFRKEGQNVTLSCEQNLNHDAMYWYRQDPGQGLRLIYYSQIVNDFQKGDIAEGYSVSREKKESFPLTVTSAQKNPTAFYLCASSINFQPQHFGDGTRLSIL.

This chain links TRBV18 with TRBJ1-2; 7 nucleotides agree with TRBD1. CDR1 is KGHSH, CDR2 LQKENI, per germline. J gave up 2 bases and V 3 bases, and 3 bases lay outside the gene matches. The CDR3 contains 14 residues. The CDR3 nucleotides read TGTGCCAGCTCACCCGGGACAGAGAACTATGGCTACACCTTC. Translation gives CASSPGTENYGYTF.

The chain employs TRBV21-1 and TRBJ2-4; the D call TRBD2 from the table was never checked on the DNA. TRBV21-1 is noted as a pseudogene. The length of the CDR3 is 16 residues. The CDR3 loop reads CASTGGPYLAKNIQYF. The CDR3 coding sequence is TGTGCCAGCACTGGAGGTCCTTACCTAGCCAAAAACATTCAGTACTTC.

This chain joins TRBV6-1 and TRBJ2-2; 8 nucleotides line up with TRBD2. The CDR3 has 18 residues. After removal of 3 bases from V and 0 bases from J, the junction contained 9 bases not matched to a gene. CDR1 and CDR2 from the germline V gene are MNHNS and SASEGT. CDR3 sequence reads: CASSDGLADPANTGELFF. CDR3 coding DNA: TGTGCCAGCAGTGACGGACTAGCCGATCCCGCGAACACCGGGGAGCTGTTTTTT.

In the case of this clone: Other DNA sequences from this sample encode an identical CDR3 as well. The chain has TRBV6-5 and TRBJ1-3, with a weak D call TRBD1 (6 bases). Trimming took off 6 bases at V and 0 bases at J, with 12 bases between the two ends. This CDR3 is 15 amino acids long. Germline CDR1 and CDR2: MNHEY and SVGAGI. The CDR3, as DNA: TGTGCCAGCAGCCAGACAGGCCTCTCTGGAAACACCATATATTTT. This sequence encodes CASSQTGLSGNTIYF.

The rearrangement uses TRBV29-1 and TRBJ2-1; 9 bases fit TRBD1. The germline V gene has CDR1 SQVTM and CDR2 ANQGSEA. After removal of 7 bases from V and 4 bases from J, the junction contained 8 bases not matched to a gene. The CDR3 loop spans 14 amino acids. The CDR3 reads CSAAGTGRYNEQFF. CDR3 nucleotides: TGCAGCGCCGCCGGGACAGGGAGGTACAATGAGCAGTTCTTC.

J is TRBJ2-6 and V is TRBV5-5, with D possibly called TRBD1 or TRBD2 (5 bases each). The length of the CDR3 is 17 residues. Trimming removed 0 bases from V and 2 bases from J, with 12 bases in between. Germline lookup yields CDR1 SGHKS and CDR2 YYEKEE (reference sequence). CDR3 coding DNA: TGTGCCAGCAGCTTGGTTGGCCGAGGGGCTGGGGCCAACGTCCTGACTTTC. The encoded protein is CASSLVGRGAGANVLTF.

CDR3 protein: CAWSVTRDTQYF. The CDR3 DNA follows: TGTGCCTGGAGTGTGACGCGGGATACGCAGTATTTT. The gene calls are TRBV30 and TRBJ2-3; D is ambiguous. The V end was cut by 0 bases, the J end by 6 bases, with 7 bases between. This CDR3 is built from 12 residues. Germline V CDR1 and CDR2: GTSNPN, SVGIG (reference sequence).